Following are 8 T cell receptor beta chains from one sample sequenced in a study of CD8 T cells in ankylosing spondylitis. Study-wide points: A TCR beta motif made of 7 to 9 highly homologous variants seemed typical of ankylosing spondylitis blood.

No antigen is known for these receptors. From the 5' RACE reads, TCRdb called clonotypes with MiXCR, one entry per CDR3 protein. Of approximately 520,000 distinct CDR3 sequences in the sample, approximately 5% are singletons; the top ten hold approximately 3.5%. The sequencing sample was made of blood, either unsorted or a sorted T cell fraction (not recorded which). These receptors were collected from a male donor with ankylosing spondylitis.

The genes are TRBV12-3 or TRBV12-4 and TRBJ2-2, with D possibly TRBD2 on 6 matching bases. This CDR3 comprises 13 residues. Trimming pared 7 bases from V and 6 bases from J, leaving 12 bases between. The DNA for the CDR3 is TGTGCCAGCATCCTTGCGGGATCCGGGGAGCTGTTTTTT. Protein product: CASILAGSGELFF.

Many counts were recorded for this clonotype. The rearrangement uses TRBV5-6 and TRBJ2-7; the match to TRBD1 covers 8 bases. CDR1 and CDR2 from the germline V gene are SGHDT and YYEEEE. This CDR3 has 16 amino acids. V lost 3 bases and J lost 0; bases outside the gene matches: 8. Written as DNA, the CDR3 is TGTGCCAGCAGCTCTTTACACAGGGGGAGCTCCTACGAGCAGTACTTC. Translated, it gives CASSSLHRGSSYEQYF.

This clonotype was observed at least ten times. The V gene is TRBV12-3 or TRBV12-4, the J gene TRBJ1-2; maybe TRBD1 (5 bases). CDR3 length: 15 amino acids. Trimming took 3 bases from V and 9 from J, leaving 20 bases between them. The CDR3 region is CASSLGRRLTMSYTF. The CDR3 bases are TGTGCCAGCAGTTTGGGGCGCAGATTAACTATGAGCTACACCTTC.

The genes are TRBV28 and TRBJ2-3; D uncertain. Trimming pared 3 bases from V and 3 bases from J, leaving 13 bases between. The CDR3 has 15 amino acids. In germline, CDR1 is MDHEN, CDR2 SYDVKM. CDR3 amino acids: CASSFPTGLTDTQYF. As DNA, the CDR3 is TGTGCCAGCAGTTTCCCCACTGGGTTGACAGATACGCAGTATTTT.

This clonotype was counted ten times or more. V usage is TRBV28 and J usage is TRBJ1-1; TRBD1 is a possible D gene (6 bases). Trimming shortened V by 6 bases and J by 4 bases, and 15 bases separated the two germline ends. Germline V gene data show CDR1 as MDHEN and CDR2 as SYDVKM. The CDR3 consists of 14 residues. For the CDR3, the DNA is TGTGCCAGCAGCTCGACAGGATGGTCCACTGAAGCTTTCTTT. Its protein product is CASSSTGWSTEAFF.

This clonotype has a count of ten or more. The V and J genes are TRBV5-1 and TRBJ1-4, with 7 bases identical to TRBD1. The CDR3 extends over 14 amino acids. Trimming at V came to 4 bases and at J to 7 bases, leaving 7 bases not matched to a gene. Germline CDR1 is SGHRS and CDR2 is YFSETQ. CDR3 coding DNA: TGCGCCAGCAGCGGGGACAGCCGTTTTGAAAAACTGTTTTTT. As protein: CASSGDSRFEKLFF.

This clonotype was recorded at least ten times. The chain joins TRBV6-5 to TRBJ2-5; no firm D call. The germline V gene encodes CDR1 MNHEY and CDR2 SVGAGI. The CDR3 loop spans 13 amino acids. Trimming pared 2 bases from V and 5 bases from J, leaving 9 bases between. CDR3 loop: CASSYGNWETQYF. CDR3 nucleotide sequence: TGTGCCAGCAGTTACGGGAACTGGGAGACCCAGTACTTC.

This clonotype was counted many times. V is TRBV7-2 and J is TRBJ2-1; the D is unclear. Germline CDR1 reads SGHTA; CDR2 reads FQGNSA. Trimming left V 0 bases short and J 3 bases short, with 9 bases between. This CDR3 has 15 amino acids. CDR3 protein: CASSLAHGYYNEQFF. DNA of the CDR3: TGTGCCAGCAGCTTAGCGCACGGGTACTACAATGAGCAGTTCTTC.